This T cell receptor (beta chain) was observed in a study of blood T cell repertoires in COVID-19. Original methodology: From reference gene primer amplification, estimates of nucleated cell counts were derived. Clones were sequenced by immunoSEQ multiplex PCR, and TCRdb holds only the in-frame ones, with some missing. V and J calls and clone size are copied from that table; D and trimming were computed from the DNA. Of 150,000 to 200,000 clones listed, 65% to 85% were seen once; the top ten hold 5.2%. The length of the CDR3 is 14 residues. Trimming stripped 5 bases from V and 8 bases from J, with 18 bases between. The V gene's germline CDR1 is SEHNR and CDR2 FQNEAQ (reference sequence).

The clonotype originates from a man between 65 and 85 years old who had been exposed to COVID-19. The chain joins TRBV7-9 to TRBJ1-2; tentative D call: TRBD1 (6 bases). The sample comprised PBMCs or T cells enriched from blood (not recorded which). In DNA form, the CDR3 reads TGTGCCAGCAGCCTCTTCAGTGGGGGCTCCGGCTACACCTTC. It specifies CASSLFSGGSGYTF.